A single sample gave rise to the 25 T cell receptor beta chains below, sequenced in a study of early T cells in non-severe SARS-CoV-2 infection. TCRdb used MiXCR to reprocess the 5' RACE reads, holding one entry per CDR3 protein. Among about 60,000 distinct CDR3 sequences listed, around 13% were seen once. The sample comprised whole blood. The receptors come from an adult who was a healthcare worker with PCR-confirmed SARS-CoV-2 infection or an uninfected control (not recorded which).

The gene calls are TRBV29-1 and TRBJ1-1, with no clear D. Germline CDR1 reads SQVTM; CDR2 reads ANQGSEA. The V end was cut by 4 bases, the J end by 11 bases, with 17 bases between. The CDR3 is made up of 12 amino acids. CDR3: CSVVSPGPQAFF. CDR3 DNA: TGCAGCGTTGTGTCCCCCGGGCCTCAGGCTTTCTTT.

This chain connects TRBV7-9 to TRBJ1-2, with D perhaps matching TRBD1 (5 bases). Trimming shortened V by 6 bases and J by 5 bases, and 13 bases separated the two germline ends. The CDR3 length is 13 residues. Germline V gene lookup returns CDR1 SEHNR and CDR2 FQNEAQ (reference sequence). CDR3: CASSFGTDYGYTF. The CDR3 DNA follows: TGTGCCAGCAGTTTTGGGACGGATTATGGCTACACCTTC. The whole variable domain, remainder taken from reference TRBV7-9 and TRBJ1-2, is DTGVSQNPRHKITKRGQNVTFRCDPISEHNRLYWYRQTLGQGPEFLTYFQNEAQLEKSRLLSDRFSAERPKGSFSTLEIQRTEQGDSAMYLCASSFGTDYGYTFGSGTRLTVV.

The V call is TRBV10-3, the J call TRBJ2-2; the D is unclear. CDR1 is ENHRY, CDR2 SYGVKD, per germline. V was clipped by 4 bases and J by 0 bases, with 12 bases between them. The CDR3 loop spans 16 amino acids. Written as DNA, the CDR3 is TGTGCCATCAGTGTACAGACCACCGCGAACACCGGGGAGCTGTTTTTT. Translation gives CAISVQTTANTGELFF.

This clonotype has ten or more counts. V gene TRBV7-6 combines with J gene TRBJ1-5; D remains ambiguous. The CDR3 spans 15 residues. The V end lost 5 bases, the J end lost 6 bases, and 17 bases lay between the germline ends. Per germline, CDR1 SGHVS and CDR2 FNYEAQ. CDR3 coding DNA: TGTGCCAGCAGCCTCGACGAGGGATGGGTTCAGCCCCAGCATTTT. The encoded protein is CASSLDEGWVQPQHF.

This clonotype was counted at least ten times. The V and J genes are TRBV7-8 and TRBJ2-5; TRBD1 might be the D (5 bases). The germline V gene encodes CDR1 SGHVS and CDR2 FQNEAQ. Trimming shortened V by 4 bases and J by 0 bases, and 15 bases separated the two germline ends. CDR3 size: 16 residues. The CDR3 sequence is CASSSPRSGNQETQYF. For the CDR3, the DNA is TGTGCCAGCAGCTCCCCGAGGTCAGGGAACCAAGAGACCCAGTACTTC.

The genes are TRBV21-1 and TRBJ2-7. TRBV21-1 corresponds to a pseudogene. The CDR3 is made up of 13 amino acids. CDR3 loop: CASTLFHSYEQYF. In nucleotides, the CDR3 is TGTGCCAGCACTTTATTTCACAGCTACGAGCAGTACTTC.

In DNA, the CDR3 is TGCAGTGCTGGGCGACAGGGACTTGGTGAAAAACTGTTTTTT. This sequence encodes CSAGRQGLGEKLFF. V and J are TRBV20-1 and TRBJ1-4; 7 positions match TRBD1. This CDR3 comprises 14 residues. Looked up from germline, CDR1 is DFQATT and CDR2 is SNEGSKA (reference sequence). V was pared by 5 bases and J by 7 bases, with 10 bases of the junction left unmatched.

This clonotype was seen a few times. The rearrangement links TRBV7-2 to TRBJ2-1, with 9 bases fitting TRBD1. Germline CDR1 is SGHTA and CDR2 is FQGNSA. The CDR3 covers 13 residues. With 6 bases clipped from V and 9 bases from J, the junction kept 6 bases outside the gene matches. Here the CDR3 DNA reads TGTGCCAGCAGACGGGACAGGGCCGGTGAGCAGTTCTTC. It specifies CASRRDRAGEQFF.

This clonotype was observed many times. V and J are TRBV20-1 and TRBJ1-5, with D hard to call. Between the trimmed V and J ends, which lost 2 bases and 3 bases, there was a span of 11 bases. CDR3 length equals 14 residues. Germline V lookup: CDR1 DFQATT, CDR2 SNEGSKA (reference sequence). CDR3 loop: CSARRGDANQPQHF. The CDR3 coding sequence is TGCAGTGCTAGACGAGGAGATGCCAATCAGCCCCAGCATTTT.

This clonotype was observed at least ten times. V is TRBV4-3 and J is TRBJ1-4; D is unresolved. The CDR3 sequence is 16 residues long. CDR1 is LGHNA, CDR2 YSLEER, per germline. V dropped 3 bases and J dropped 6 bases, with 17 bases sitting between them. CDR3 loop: CASSQGFRSGDEKLFF. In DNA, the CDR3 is TGCGCCAGCAGCCAGGGCTTCAGAAGCGGCGATGAAAAACTGTTTTTT.

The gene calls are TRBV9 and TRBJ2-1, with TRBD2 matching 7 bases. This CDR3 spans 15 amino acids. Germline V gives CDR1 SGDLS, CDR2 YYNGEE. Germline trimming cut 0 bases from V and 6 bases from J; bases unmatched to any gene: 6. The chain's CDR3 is CASSVEGGPGNEQFF. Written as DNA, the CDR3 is TGTGCCAGCAGCGTAGAGGGAGGGCCAGGCAATGAGCAGTTCTTC.

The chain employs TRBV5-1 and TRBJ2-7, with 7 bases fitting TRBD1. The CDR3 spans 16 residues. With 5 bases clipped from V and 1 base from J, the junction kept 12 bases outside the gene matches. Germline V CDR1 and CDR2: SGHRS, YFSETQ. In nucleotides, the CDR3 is TGCGCCAGCAGTGCTTATTCCCGGGACAGTTCCTACGAGCAGTACTTC. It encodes CASSAYSRDSSYEQYF.

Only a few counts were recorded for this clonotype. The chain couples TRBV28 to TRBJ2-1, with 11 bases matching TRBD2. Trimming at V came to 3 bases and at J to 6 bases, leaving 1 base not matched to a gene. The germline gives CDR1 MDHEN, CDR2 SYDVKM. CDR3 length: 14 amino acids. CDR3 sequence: CASSFGLAGNEQFF. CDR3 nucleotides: TGTGCCAGCAGTTTCGGACTAGCGGGCAATGAGCAGTTCTTC.

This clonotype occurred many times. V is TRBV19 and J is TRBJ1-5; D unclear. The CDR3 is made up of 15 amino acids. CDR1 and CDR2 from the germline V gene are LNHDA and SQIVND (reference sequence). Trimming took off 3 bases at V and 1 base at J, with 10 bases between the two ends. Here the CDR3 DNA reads TGTGCCAGTAGTATTCTGGCGTCGAGCAATCAGCCCCAGCATTTT. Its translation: CASSILASSNQPQHF.

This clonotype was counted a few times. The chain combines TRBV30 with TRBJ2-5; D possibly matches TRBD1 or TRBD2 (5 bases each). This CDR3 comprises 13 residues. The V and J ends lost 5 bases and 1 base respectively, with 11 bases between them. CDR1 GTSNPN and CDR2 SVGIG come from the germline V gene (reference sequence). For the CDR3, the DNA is TGTGCCTGGTCTAACGGGGCCCAAGAGACCCAGTACTTC. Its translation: CAWSNGAQETQYF.

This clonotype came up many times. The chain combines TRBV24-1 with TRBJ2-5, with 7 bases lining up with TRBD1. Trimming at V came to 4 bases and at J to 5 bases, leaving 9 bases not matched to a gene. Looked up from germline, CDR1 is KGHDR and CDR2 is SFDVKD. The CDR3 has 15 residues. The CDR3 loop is CATSESTGERETQYF. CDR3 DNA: TGTGCCACCAGTGAGTCTACAGGGGAACGGGAGACCCAGTACTTC.

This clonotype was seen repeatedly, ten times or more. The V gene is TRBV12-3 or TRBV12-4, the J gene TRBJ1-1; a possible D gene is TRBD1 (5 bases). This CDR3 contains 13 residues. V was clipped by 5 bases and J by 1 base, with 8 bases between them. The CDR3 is CASSLGGNTEAFF. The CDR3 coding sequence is TGTGCCAGCAGTCTTGGGGGGAACACTGAAGCTTTCTTT.

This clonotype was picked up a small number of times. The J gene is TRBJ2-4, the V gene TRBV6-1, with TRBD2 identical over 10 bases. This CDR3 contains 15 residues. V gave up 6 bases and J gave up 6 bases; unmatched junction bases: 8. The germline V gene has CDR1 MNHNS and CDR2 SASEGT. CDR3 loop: CASSFLAGERNIQYF. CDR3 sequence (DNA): TGTGCCAGCAGCTTCCTAGCGGGAGAGCGAAACATTCAGTACTTC.

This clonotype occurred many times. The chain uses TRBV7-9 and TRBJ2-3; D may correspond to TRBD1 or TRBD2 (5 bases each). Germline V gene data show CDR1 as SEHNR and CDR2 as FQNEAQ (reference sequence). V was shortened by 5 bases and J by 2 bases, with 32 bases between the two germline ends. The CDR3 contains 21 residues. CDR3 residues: CASSPRGGPRTSPTFTDTQYF. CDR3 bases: TGTGCCAGCAGCCCACGTGGGGGTCCTAGAACAAGCCCTACTTTCACAGATACGCAGTATTTT. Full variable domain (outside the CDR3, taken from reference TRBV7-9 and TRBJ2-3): DTGVSQNPRHKITKRGQNVTFRCDPISEHNRLYWYRQTLGQGPEFLTYFQNEAQLEKSRLLSDRFSAERPKGSFSTLEIQRTEQGDSAMYLCASSPRGGPRTSPTFTDTQYFGPGTRLTVL.

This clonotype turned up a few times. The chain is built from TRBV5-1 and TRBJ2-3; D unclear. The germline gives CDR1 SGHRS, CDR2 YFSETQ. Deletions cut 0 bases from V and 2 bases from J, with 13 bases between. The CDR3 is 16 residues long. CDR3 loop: CASSLGVSGYTDTQYF. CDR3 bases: TGCGCCAGCAGCTTGGGTGTATCCGGTTACACAGATACGCAGTATTTT.

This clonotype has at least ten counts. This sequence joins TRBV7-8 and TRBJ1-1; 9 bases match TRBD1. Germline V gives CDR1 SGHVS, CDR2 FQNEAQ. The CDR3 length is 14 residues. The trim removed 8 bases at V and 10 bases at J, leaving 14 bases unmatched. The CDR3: CASRPRDRDVGAFF. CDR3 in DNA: TGTGCCAGCCGCCCCCGGGACAGGGACGTTGGAGCTTTCTTT.

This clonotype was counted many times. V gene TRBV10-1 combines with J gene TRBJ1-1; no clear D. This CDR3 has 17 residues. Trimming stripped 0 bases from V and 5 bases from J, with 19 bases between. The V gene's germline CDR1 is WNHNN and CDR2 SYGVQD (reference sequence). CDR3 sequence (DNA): TGCGCCAGCAGTGAGTCGCTATATCCTGCTGGGTTGACTGAAGCTTTCTTT. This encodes CASSESLYPAGLTEAFF.

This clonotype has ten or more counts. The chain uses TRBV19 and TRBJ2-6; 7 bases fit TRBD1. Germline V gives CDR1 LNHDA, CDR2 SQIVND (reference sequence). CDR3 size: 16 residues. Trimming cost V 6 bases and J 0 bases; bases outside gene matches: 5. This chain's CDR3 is CASSGTALSGANVLTF. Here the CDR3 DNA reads TGTGCCAGTAGCGGGACAGCCCTCTCTGGGGCCAACGTCCTGACTTTC.

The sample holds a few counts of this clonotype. CDR3 coding DNA: TGTGCCAGCAGGGGGGGACAGGGCTGGAATTCACCCCTCCACTTT. This encodes CASRGGQGWNSPLHF. J is TRBJ1-6 and V is TRBV12-3 or TRBV12-4; TRBD1 matches 9 bases. The CDR3 length is 15 residues. Trimming cost V 6 bases and J 7 bases; bases outside gene matches: 7.

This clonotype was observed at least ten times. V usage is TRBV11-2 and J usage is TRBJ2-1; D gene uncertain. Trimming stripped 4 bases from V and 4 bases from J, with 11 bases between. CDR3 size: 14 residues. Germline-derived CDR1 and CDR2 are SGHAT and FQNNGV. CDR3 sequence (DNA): TGTGCCAGCAGCTCCAACATAGCATACAATGAGCAGTTCTTC. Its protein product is CASSSNIAYNEQFF.